Shown below are 14 T cell receptor beta chains from a single sample sequenced in a study of shared clonotypes between healthy human individuals. The assay was immunoSEQ multiplex PCR, and TCRdb's table has in-frame clones only and misses some. The table has approximately 980,000 clones, around three quarters seen once. The sample consisted of memory CD4+ T cells sorted from blood. Stated subset: CD45RA-negative fraction. The origin of the receptors is a man between 18 and 29 years old in good health.

The chain uses TRBV30 and TRBJ1-2, with D maybe TRBD1 (6 bases). V was trimmed by 4 bases and J by 5 bases, leaving 14 bases between them. CDR1 and CDR2 from the germline V gene are GTSNPN and SVGIG (reference sequence). The CDR3 is made up of 13 amino acids. For the CDR3, the DNA is TGTGCCTGGACTGTGGGGGGCCCGTATGGCTACACCTTC. This gives the protein CAWTVGGPYGYTF. Drawing the rest from reference TRBV30 and TRBJ1-2, the complete variable domain is SQTIHQWPATLVQPVGSPLSLECTVEGTSNPNLYWYRQAAGRGLQLLFYSVGIGQISSEVPQNLSASRPQDRQFILSSKKLLLSDSGFYLCAWTVGGPYGYTFGSGTRLTVV.

As DNA, the CDR3 is TGTGCCAGCAGTGCACCGGGACTAGGCTCCTACGAGCAGTACTTC. Translating it yields CASSAPGLGSYEQYF. The chain joins TRBV6-1 to TRBJ2-7; 8 bases map to TRBD2. V was pared by 4 bases and J by 0 bases, with 5 bases of the junction left unmatched. From germline, CDR1 is MNHNS and CDR2 SASEGT. The CDR3 totals 15 residues.

This clone was counted a few times. This chain joins TRBV2 and TRBJ1-6; maybe TRBD1 (6 bases). The germline CDR1 and CDR2 sequences are SNHLY and FYNNEI. The CDR3 runs to 15 residues. Trimming removed 7 bases from V and 4 bases from J, with 14 bases in between. CDR3 protein: CASNRGQVYNSPLHF. The CDR3 DNA follows: TGTGCCAGCAACCGGGGGCAAGTATATAATTCACCCCTCCACTTT.

This chain connects TRBV9 to TRBJ1-3; the D gene is possibly TRBD1 (5 bases). The CDR3 has 18 amino acids. The V end was cut by 0 bases, the J end by 0 bases, with 16 bases between. Germline V lookup: CDR1 SGDLS, CDR2 YYNGEE. This CDR3 is CASSVVGQAANSGNTIYF. CDR3 DNA sequence: TGTGCCAGCAGCGTAGTGGGGCAGGCAGCGAACTCTGGAAACACCATATATTTT.

This rearrangement joins TRBV5-1 to TRBJ2-5, with D possibly being TRBD1 or TRBD2 (6 bases each). The CDR3 runs 14 residues. Per the germline V gene, CDR1 is SGHRS and CDR2 is YFSETQ. Trimming stripped 5 bases from V and 4 bases from J, with 15 bases between. The CDR3 spells CASRLGGQGETQYF. The DNA for the CDR3 is TGCGCCAGCAGGCTAGGGGGGCAGGGAGAGACCCAGTACTTC.

The chain joins TRBV7-2 to TRBJ1-1; no definite D call. V dropped 3 bases and J dropped 1 base, with 6 bases sitting between them. The length of the CDR3 is 13 residues. Germline CDR1 and CDR2: SGHTA and FQGNSA. CDR3 in DNA: TGTGCCAGCAGCTTTTTTGGGAACACTGAAGCTTTCTTT. Translating it yields CASSFFGNTEAFF.

This clone showed up many times. V is TRBV18 and J is TRBJ1-1; D is undetermined. V shed 2 bases and J shed 4 bases, with 8 bases lying between them. The CDR3 length is 13 residues. Germline CDR1 KGHSH, CDR2 LQKENI. The CDR3 is CASSPAAGTEAFF. The CDR3, as DNA: TGTGCCAGCTCACCAGCCGCGGGCACTGAAGCTTTCTTT.

This clone was observed a single time. This rearrangement joins TRBV6-5 to TRBJ1-4, with a tentative D call TRBD1 (6 bases). Looked up from germline, CDR1 is MNHEY and CDR2 is SVGAGI. V lost 5 bases and J 8 bases, leaving 12 bases between the germline ends. This CDR3 is 13 amino acids long. CDR3 sequence reads: CASSQGQVEKLFF. The DNA of the CDR3 is TGTGCCAGCAGTCAGGGACAAGTGGAAAAACTGTTTTTT.

The rearrangement links TRBV28 to TRBJ2-1; no clear D. Trimming pared 8 bases from V and 8 bases from J, leaving 10 bases between. The CDR3 sequence is 11 residues long. Germline-derived CDR1 and CDR2 are MDHEN and SYDVKM. This CDR3 reads CASVRGHEQFF. CDR3 DNA: TGTGCCAGCGTTCGAGGACATGAGCAGTTCTTC.

The chain employs TRBV27 and TRBJ1-2, with D hard to call. The CDR3 length is 15 residues. Trimming cost V 0 bases and J 11 bases, with 19 bases left between them. Germline V gene data show CDR1 as MNHEY and CDR2 as SMNVEV (reference sequence). The CDR3 sequence: CASSLSPGTLRRYTF. CDR3 sequence (DNA): TGTGCCAGCAGTTTATCGCCCGGTACACTAAGAAGATACACCTTC.

The chain links TRBV7-8 to TRBJ2-1, with D unclear. The ends were cut back, 5 bases at V and 1 base at J, with 18 bases in the middle. CDR1 is SGHVS, CDR2 FQNEAQ, per germline. The CDR3 loop spans 17 amino acids. The CDR3 DNA sequence: TGTGCCAGCAGCCCCCCCTTGGGCCGCCCATCCTACAATGAGCAGTTCTTC. It specifies CASSPPLGRPSYNEQFF.

The chain recombines TRBV5-1 with TRBJ2-1; the match to TRBD2 covers 7 bases. Unmatched junction bases numbered 5, after V lost 7 bases and J lost 1 base. The CDR3 spans 14 residues. Germline CDR1 reads SGHRS; CDR2 reads YFSETQ. In nucleotides, the CDR3 is TGCGCCAGCGGAACGGGGGGATCCTACAATGAGCAGTTCTTC. As protein: CASGTGGSYNEQFF. The full variable domain, its missing parts supplied by reference TRBV5-1 and TRBJ2-1, is KAGVTQTPRYLIKTRGQQVTLSCSPISGHRSVSWYQQTPGQGLQFLFEYFSETQRNKGNFPGRFSGRQFSNSRSEMNVSTLELGDSALYLCASGTGGSYNEQFFGPGTRLTVL.

The V call is TRBV10-3, the J call TRBJ2-7; perhaps D is TRBD1 or TRBD2 (5 bases each). The CDR3 runs 14 residues. V was cut by 10 bases and J by 7 bases, with 23 bases left in between. CDR1 ENHRY and CDR2 SYGVKD come from the germline V gene. CDR3 nucleotide sequence: TGTGCCACGCTAACCGGGACCCCCACCGGGGAGCAGTACTTC. Residues: CATLTGTPTGEQYF.

V is TRBV7-8 and J is TRBJ2-7; 7 positions agree with TRBD1. This CDR3 comprises 12 residues. V lost 3 bases, J lost 9 bases, and 5 bases stayed unmatched. CDR1 is SGHVS and CDR2 is FQNEAQ in the germline V gene. The CDR3 spells CASSFLGGWQYF. CDR3 bases: TGTGCCAGCAGCTTCCTAGGGGGCTGGCAGTACTTC.